The 9 T cell receptor beta chains below were found in one sample sequenced in a study of blood T cell repertoires in COVID-19. Assay used: immunoSEQ multiplex PCR; TCRdb lists only in-frame clones, some missing. The table shows roughly 380,000 clones, with around 90% occurring only once. Specimen: peripheral blood. The receptors were gathered from a woman in her sixties or seventies with COVID-19, enrolled during active disease.

The rearrangement joins TRBV18 to TRBJ2-3; no reliable D call. There are 17 residues in the CDR3. Germline loops: CDR1 KGHSH, CDR2 LQKENI. Trimming pared 2 bases from V and 0 bases from J, leaving 15 bases between. The CDR3 loop is CASSPLVRLLSTDTQYF. The CDR3, as DNA: TGTGCCAGCTCACCATTGGTCAGGTTGTTGAGCACAGATACGCAGTATTTT.

The rearrangement uses TRBV7-9 and TRBJ2-3, with TRBD1 matching 7 bases. The V segment lost 5 bases and the J segment 2 bases; nucleotides outside the gene matches: 7. The CDR3 contains 15 residues. Germline CDR1 SEHNR, CDR2 FQNEAQ (reference sequence). The CDR3 DNA is TGTGCCAGCAGCCTGAGACAGGGTTACACAGATACGCAGTATTTT. This encodes CASSLRQGYTDTQYF.

The chain employs TRBV4-2 and TRBJ2-3; 7 nucleotides match TRBD2. After removal of 0 bases from V and 1 base from J, the junction contained 4 bases not matched to a gene. Looked up from germline, CDR1 is LGHNA and CDR2 is YNFKEQ. The CDR3 runs 16 residues. CDR3 coding DNA: TGTGCCAGCAGCCAAGAATTCCGGGGGGGCACAGATACGCAGTATTTT. It translates to CASSQEFRGGTDTQYF.

This chain joins TRBV28 and TRBJ2-3, with 16 positions matching TRBD2. The V and J ends lost 2 bases and 3 bases, in that order; junction bases with no gene match: 5. There are 18 residues in the CDR3. Germline V lookup: CDR1 MDHEN, CDR2 SYDVKM. As DNA, the CDR3 is TGTGCCAGCAGTTTAGGGACTAGCGGGGGGGCCAAGACAGATACGCAGTATTTT. Encoded protein: CASSLGTSGGAKTDTQYF.

V is TRBV6-6 and J is TRBJ1-5; 9 positions agree with TRBD1. V trimming: 5 bases; J trimming: 2 bases; junction bases outside the gene matches: 10. From germline, CDR1 is MNHNY and CDR2 SVGAGI (reference sequence). The CDR3 has 17 amino acids. The CDR3 DNA follows: TGTGCCAGCAGTCCGGGACAGGGATATCCTGGCAATCAGCCCCAGCATTTT. It specifies CASSPGQGYPGNQPQHF.

The chain carries TRBV2 and TRBJ1-6, with D unclear. The CDR3 extends over 14 amino acids. Germline lookup yields CDR1 SNHLY and CDR2 FYNNEI. The V end lost 4 bases, the J end lost 7 bases, and 11 bases lay between the germline ends. The CDR3 sequence: CASSVSGYNSPLHF. The CDR3 nucleotides are TGTGCCAGCAGTGTATCGGGTTACAATTCACCCCTCCACTTT.

The rearrangement uses TRBV7-6 and TRBJ1-1; tentative D call: TRBD1 (5 bases). Trimming left V 5 bases short and J 2 bases short, with 18 bases between. Germline CDR1 is SGHVS and CDR2 is FNYEAQ. The CDR3 has 16 amino acids. CDR3 nucleotides: TGTGCCAGCAGCCACCCGCTCCAGGGTGGTAACACTGAAGCTTTCTTT. This codes for CASSHPLQGGNTEAFF.

The rearrangement uses TRBV6-5 and TRBJ1-1, with 7 bases fitting TRBD1. The CDR3 contains 15 residues. V lost 6 bases and J lost 5; bases outside the gene matches: 12. Looked up from germline, CDR1 is MNHEY and CDR2 is SVGAGI. The chain's CDR3 is CASRPGGAGGTEAFF. CDR3 nucleotide sequence: TGTGCCAGCAGACCAGGGGGTGCGGGGGGGACTGAAGCTTTCTTT.

The rearrangement joins TRBV10-2 to TRBJ2-1; 10 bases fit TRBD2. Per germline, CDR1 WSHSY and CDR2 SAAADI. Trimming at V came to 4 bases and at J to 5 bases, leaving 8 bases not matched to a gene. The CDR3 is made up of 16 amino acids. The CDR3 DNA is TGCGCCAGCAGTGCCCAGACTAGCGGGTCTAACAATGAGCAGTTCTTC. It yields the protein CASSAQTSGSNNEQFF.